These 32 T cell receptor beta chains came from one sample sequenced in a study of cytomegalovirus exposure and HLA in healthy donors. The PCR ran on 60 Vbeta and 13 Jbeta primers. Some clones are missing from TCRdb's copy, which holds only in-frame ones; the method was immunoSEQ multiplex PCR. Of about 90,000 clones in the sample, approximately 76% were seen once. Sequenced input: PBMCs. Receptors originate from a woman aged 55-75 years in good health and CMV-seropositive.

The chain is built from TRBV9 and TRBJ2-5; TRBD2 is a possible D gene (5 bases). CDR3 length equals 13 residues. V was trimmed by 4 bases and J by 2 bases, leaving 9 bases between them. Germline lookup yields CDR1 SGDLS and CDR2 YYNGEE. CDR3 nucleotides: TGTGCCAGCAGCCCACGAGGGCAAGAGACCCAGTACTTC. It translates to CASSPRGQETQYF.

The chain recombines TRBV18 with TRBJ1-1; 7 nucleotides line up with TRBD1. This CDR3 is built from 15 residues. Germline-derived CDR1 and CDR2 are KGHSH and LQKENI. With 0 bases clipped from V and 5 bases from J, the junction kept 6 bases outside the gene matches. Here the CDR3 reads CASSPPRGHGTEAFF. CDR3 DNA sequence: TGTGCCAGCTCACCACCGAGGGGGCACGGGACTGAAGCTTTCTTT. The full variable domain, rest sourced from reference TRBV18 and TRBJ1-1, is NAGVMQNPRHLVRRRGQEARLRCSPMKGHSHVYWYRQLPEEGLKFMVYLQKENIIDESGMPKERFSAEFPKEGPSILRIQQVVRGDSAAYFCASSPPRGHGTEAFFGQGTRLTVV.

The rearrangement uses TRBV6-6 and TRBJ1-6; 7 bases line up with TRBD1. This CDR3 comprises 15 residues. The ends lost 5 bases at V and 9 bases at J; junction bases unmatched: 10. In germline, CDR1 is MNHNY, CDR2 SVGAGI (reference sequence). CDR3 residues: CASSTGQVDGSPLHF. CDR3 in DNA: TGTGCCAGCAGTACCGGACAGGTGGATGGTTCACCCCTCCACTTT.

The chain employs TRBV7-9 and TRBJ2-3, with 9 bases aligning to TRBD1. This CDR3 has 15 amino acids. Unmatched junction bases numbered 6, after V lost 4 bases and J lost 4 bases. The germline CDR1 and CDR2 sequences are SEHNR and FQNEAQ (reference sequence). The CDR3 loop is CASSSGTGWADTQYF. CDR3 sequence (DNA): TGTGCCAGCAGCTCGGGGACAGGGTGGGCAGATACGCAGTATTTT.

This rearrangement joins TRBV10-1 to TRBJ2-1; 8 bases are a match to TRBD1. This CDR3 contains 14 residues. CDR1 WNHNN and CDR2 SYGVQD come from the germline V gene (reference sequence). Trimming at V came to 3 bases and at J to 6 bases, leaving 4 bases not matched to a gene. The CDR3 DNA is TGCGCCAGCAGTGAACCCACAGGGGGCAATGAGCAGTTCTTC. Amino acid sequence: CASSEPTGGNEQFF.

The rearrangement uses TRBV10-3 and TRBJ1-2; TRBD1 matches 7 bases. Germline trimming cut 6 bases from V and 0 bases from J; bases unmatched to any gene: 7. This CDR3 contains 15 residues. CDR1 ENHRY and CDR2 SYGVKD come from the germline V gene. Here the CDR3 DNA reads TGTGCCATCAGCTACGGGACAGCGCCTAACTATGGCTACACCTTC. Protein product: CAISYGTAPNYGYTF.

The chain couples TRBV9 to TRBJ1-3; D might be TRBD1 (5 bases). The V end lost 4 bases, the J end lost 4 bases, and 18 bases lay between the germline ends. The germline V gene encodes CDR1 SGDLS and CDR2 YYNGEE. The CDR3 has 16 amino acids. The CDR3 region is CASSPNLGEAGNTIYF. Here the CDR3 DNA reads TGTGCCAGCAGCCCTAACTTGGGGGAGGCCGGAAACACCATATATTTT.

This clone was detected only a few times. The chain is built from TRBV28 and TRBJ2-6; D ambiguous. Per germline, CDR1 MDHEN and CDR2 SYDVKM. The length of the CDR3 is 16 residues. V lost 2 bases and J 2 bases, leaving 10 bases between the germline ends. CDR3 sequence: CASSLSDRAGANVLTF. The CDR3 region has the DNA TGTGCCAGCAGTTTAAGTGACCGGGCTGGGGCCAACGTCCTGACTTTC. Variable domain in full (rest from reference TRBV28 and TRBJ2-6): DVKVTQSSRYLVKRTGEKVFLECVQDMDHENMFWYRQDPGLGLRLIYFSYDVKMKEKGDIPEGYSVSREKKERFSLILESASTNQTSMYLCASSLSDRAGANVLTFGAGSRLTVL.

This clone showed up just once. The gene calls are TRBV7-2 and TRBJ2-6, with a possible D match to TRBD2 (6 bases). CDR3 length equals 17 residues. Looked up from germline, CDR1 is SGHTA and CDR2 is FQGNSA. The V gene lost 5 bases and the J gene lost 0 bases, with 14 bases spanning the gap. The chain's CDR3 is CASSKRGFYSGANVLTF. The CDR3 DNA reads TGTGCCAGCAGCAAACGGGGGTTCTACTCTGGGGCCAACGTCCTGACTTTC.

The chain employs TRBV7-2 and TRBJ2-1, with a possible D match to TRBD2 (5 bases). Germline loops: CDR1 SGHTA, CDR2 FQGNSA. V dropped 4 bases and J dropped 5 bases, with 12 bases sitting between them. There are 14 residues in the CDR3. The CDR3 coding sequence is TGTGCCAGCAGCTCCGCAACGGGGAACAATGAGCAGTTCTTC. It yields the protein CASSSATGNNEQFF.

The genes are TRBV2 and TRBJ1-1; D might be TRBD1 (5 bases). The CDR3 spans 14 residues. Trimming took off 2 bases at V and 1 base at J, with 8 bases between the two ends. Per the germline V gene, CDR1 is SNHLY and CDR2 is FYNNEI. The CDR3 sequence is CASSEQGSNTEAFF. CDR3 in DNA: TGTGCCAGCAGTGAACAGGGTTCGAACACTGAAGCTTTCTTT.

The chain joins TRBV5-4 to TRBJ1-6; TRBD1 agrees at 7 bases. V dropped 3 bases and J dropped 5; count of bases not matched to a gene: 5. Germline V gene data show CDR1 as SGHNT and CDR2 as YYREEE (reference sequence). CDR3 length equals 15 residues. Here the CDR3 DNA reads TGTGCCAGCAGCTCGACAGGGATCAATAATTCACCCCTCCACTTT. This sequence encodes CASSSTGINNSPLHF.

The chain joins TRBV5-1 to TRBJ1-4, with TRBD1 as a possible D gene (6 bases). The CDR3 is 15 residues long. Looked up from germline, CDR1 is SGHRS and CDR2 is YFSETQ. With 5 bases removed from V and 5 bases from J, the gap between germline ends came to 16 bases. The CDR3 DNA follows: TGCGCCAGCAGACATATCGGGACAAAGAATGAAAAACTGTTTTTT. It codes for CASRHIGTKNEKLFF.

The chain is built from TRBV4-1 and TRBJ1-2; 7 bases map to TRBD1. The CDR3 extends over 16 amino acids. V trimming: 3 bases; J trimming: 4 bases; junction bases outside the gene matches: 11. CDR1 and CDR2 (germline): MGHRA, YSYEKL. The CDR3 spells CASSQIQGSGSYGYTF. Written as DNA, the CDR3 is TGCGCCAGCAGCCAGATACAGGGGAGTGGGAGCTATGGCTACACCTTC.

This sequence joins TRBV19 and TRBJ1-5; no clear D gene. This CDR3 has 14 residues. V was clipped by 7 bases and J by 7 bases, with 17 bases between them. Looked up from germline, CDR1 is LNHDA and CDR2 is SQIVND (reference sequence). The CDR3: CASKGGTIYQPQHF. The CDR3 DNA sequence: TGTGCCAGTAAAGGAGGCACAATCTACCAGCCCCAGCATTTT.

This clone was observed many times. The chain is built from TRBV19 and TRBJ1-1, with unresolved D. Trimming pared 5 bases from V and 1 base from J, leaving 14 bases between. CDR3 length: 15 amino acids. The germline gives CDR1 LNHDA, CDR2 SQIVND (reference sequence). CDR3 coding DNA: TGTGCCAGTAGTCCCCCGGCGAGGAGGAACACTGAAGCTTTCTTT. Translated, it gives CASSPPARRNTEAFF.

The genes are TRBV6-5 and TRBJ2-7; D gene uncertain. Per germline, CDR1 MNHEY and CDR2 SVGAGI. This CDR3 spans 13 amino acids. V lost 5 bases to trimming and J lost 2 bases, with 10 bases between them. The chain's CDR3 is CASSLDATYEQYF. The DNA of the CDR3 is TGTGCCAGCAGTCTAGACGCAACCTACGAGCAGTACTTC.

This chain links TRBV19 with TRBJ1-2; 7 bases line up with TRBD1. The CDR3 runs to 14 residues. Germline CDR1 is LNHDA and CDR2 is SQIVND (reference sequence). J gave up 2 bases and V 4 bases, and 4 bases lay outside the gene matches. CDR3 sequence (DNA): TGTGCCAGTAGTACACTGACAGGGAACTATGGCTACACCTTC. It is translated as CASSTLTGNYGYTF.

The chain uses TRBV28 and TRBJ1-2; perhaps TRBD1 as D (5 bases). CDR3 length equals 14 residues. The germline CDR1 and CDR2 sequences are MDHEN and SYDVKM. Trimming cost V 5 bases and J 4 bases, with 14 bases left between them. The CDR3 DNA is TGTGCCAGCAGTATCCCGGGACTGAGCTATGGCTACACCTTC. Its translation is CASSIPGLSYGYTF.

In its sample, this clone was seen once. This chain joins TRBV10-1 and TRBJ2-3; 10 bases fit TRBD2. Germline V gene data show CDR1 as WNHNN and CDR2 as SYGVQD (reference sequence). After removal of 6 bases from V and 2 bases from J, the junction contained 8 bases not matched to a gene. The CDR3 has 16 amino acids. In DNA, the CDR3 is TGCGCCAGCAGCCTAGGACTAGCGGTCGACACAGATACGCAGTATTTT. It is translated as CASSLGLAVDTDTQYF.

The chain combines TRBV7-2 with TRBJ2-2, with unresolved D. V lost 3 bases and J 4 bases, leaving 9 bases between the germline ends. The germline V gene encodes CDR1 SGHTA and CDR2 FQGNSA. This CDR3 contains 14 residues. This CDR3 is CASSFQAFTGELFF. CDR3 nucleotides: TGTGCCAGCAGCTTCCAAGCGTTCACCGGGGAGCTGTTTTTT.

This rearrangement joins TRBV19 to TRBJ2-7; TRBD2 agrees at 7 bases. J was trimmed by 3 bases and V by 4 bases; bases with no gene match: 3. CDR1 is LNHDA, CDR2 SQIVND, per germline (reference sequence). CDR3 length equals 13 residues. The CDR3, as DNA: TGTGCCAGTAGTAGCGGGAGTAGCTACGAGCAGTACTTC. This gives the protein CASSSGSSYEQYF. Combining the CDR3 with reference TRBV19 and TRBJ2-7 gives the whole variable domain DGGITQSPKYLFRKEGQNVTLSCEQNLNHDAMYWYRQDPGQGLRLIYYSQIVNDFQKGDIAEGYSVSREKKESFPLTVTSAQKNPTAFYLCASSSGSSYEQYFGPGTRLTVT.

This clone was seen more than once but under ten times. This chain uses TRBV19 with TRBJ1-1; a possible D gene is TRBD1 (6 bases). The V end was cut by 7 bases, the J end by 1 base, with 13 bases between. Germline CDR1 LNHDA, CDR2 SQIVND (reference sequence). This CDR3 is 14 amino acids long. DNA for the CDR3: TGTGCCAGTAATTTGGAGACAGGGAACACTGAAGCTTTCTTT. It encodes CASNLETGNTEAFF.

The rearrangement joins TRBV6-6 to TRBJ1-5; no firm D call. V dropped 0 bases and J dropped 2 bases, with 11 bases sitting between them. Germline V lookup: CDR1 MNHNY, CDR2 SVGAGI (reference sequence). This CDR3 comprises 16 residues. CDR3 loop: CASSYSSPRGNQPQHF. In DNA, the CDR3 is TGTGCCAGCAGTTACTCCTCACCGCGGGGCAATCAGCCCCAGCATTTT.

This rearrangement joins TRBV7-8 to TRBJ2-7; TRBD2 agrees at 13 bases. Germline CDR1 reads SGHVS; CDR2 reads FQNEAQ. This CDR3 has 15 residues. J lost 9 bases, V lost 4 bases, and 9 bases had no gene match. This CDR3 reads CASSSLGTSGMVQYF. The CDR3 DNA follows: TGTGCCAGCAGCTCCCTCGGGACTAGCGGGATGGTGCAGTACTTC.

V usage is TRBV7-9 and J usage is TRBJ2-2, with 7 bases aligning to TRBD1. V lost 3 bases to trimming and J lost 7 bases; unmatched junction nucleotides: 14. The V gene's germline CDR1 is SEHNR and CDR2 FQNEAQ (reference sequence). The CDR3 is 17 residues long. The CDR3 region has the DNA TGTGCCAGCAGCTTTACTCGACAGGGTCTTTCGCACGGGGAGCTGTTTTTT. Amino acids: CASSFTRQGLSHGELFF.

This clone was picked up many times. J is TRBJ1-2 and V is TRBV28; 7 bases are shared with TRBD1. CDR3 length: 15 amino acids. The V gene end was trimmed by 4 bases and the J gene end by 0 bases; junction bases not matched to a gene: 5. Germline loops: CDR1 MDHEN, CDR2 SYDVKM. CDR3 sequence reads: CASSSQGNPNYGYTF. The CDR3 DNA follows: TGTGCCAGCAGTTCACAGGGGAACCCTAACTATGGCTACACCTTC.

The chain combines TRBV19 with TRBJ2-7; TRBD2 matches at 9 bases. CDR1 and CDR2 from the germline V gene are LNHDA and SQIVND (reference sequence). After removal of 4 bases from V and 3 bases from J, the junction contained 10 bases not matched to a gene. This CDR3 has 16 amino acids. The DNA of the CDR3 is TGTGCCAGTAGTAGCATCGCAGCGGGAGGAGTCTACGAGCAGTACTTC. Its protein product is CASSSIAAGGVYEQYF.

The CDR3 spells CASSLMGLAANTGELFF. The CDR3 nucleotides are TGTGCCAGCAGCTTGATGGGACTAGCGGCGAACACCGGGGAGCTGTTTTTT. The chain combines TRBV4-2 with TRBJ2-2; TRBD2 matches at 11 bases. This CDR3 has 17 amino acids. V dropped 5 bases and J dropped 0; count of bases not matched to a gene: 5. Germline V gives CDR1 LGHNA, CDR2 YNFKEQ.

The chain combines TRBV5-1 with TRBJ2-5; TRBD2 aligns across 7 bases. Per germline, CDR1 SGHRS and CDR2 YFSETQ. The CDR3 is made up of 16 amino acids. With 4 bases clipped from V and 0 bases from J, the junction kept 9 bases outside the gene matches. Here the CDR3 reads CASSTGLGQHQETQYF. The CDR3 DNA reads as TGCGCCAGCAGCACCGGACTAGGACAACACCAAGAGACCCAGTACTTC.

This clone was observed once. The genes are TRBV19 and TRBJ2-3; TRBD2 agrees at 11 bases. Germline CDR1 reads LNHDA; CDR2 reads SQIVND (reference sequence). The CDR3 loop spans 15 amino acids. The junction had 1 base not matched to a gene; V was cut back by 5 bases and J by 0 bases. Written as DNA, the CDR3 is TGTGCCAGTAGTCGACTAGCGGGGAGCACAGATACGCAGTATTTT. Its protein is CASSRLAGSTDTQYF.

This clone was recorded once. J is TRBJ2-1 and V is TRBV5-1, with 12 positions matching TRBD2. The germline V gene encodes CDR1 SGHRS and CDR2 YFSETQ. The CDR3 covers 16 residues. The trim removed 4 bases at V and 7 bases at J, leaving 9 bases unmatched. The DNA for the CDR3 is TGCGCCAGCAGCCAAGGGACTAGCGGGTTTTTGAATGAGCAGTTCTTC. It codes for CASSQGTSGFLNEQFF. The complete variable domain, with remaining parts taken from reference TRBV5-1 and TRBJ2-1, reads KAGVTQTPRYLIKTRGQQVTLSCSPISGHRSVSWYQQTPGQGLQFLFEYFSETQRNKGNFPGRFSGRQFSNSRSEMNVSTLELGDSALYLCASSQGTSGFLNEQFFGPGTRLTVL.